This TCR beta chain was profiled in a study of cytomegalovirus exposure and HLA in healthy donors. Study results and limitations: Reportedly, TCR beta sequences accurately predicted HLA-A and HLA-B alleles in most subjects. A prior analysis recorded that most TCR beta V segments were productive about 90% or about 30% of the time. In a later analysis, DRB1 alleles had the most associated TCRs; HLA-C alleles the fewest.

This clone showed up just a few times. Antigen unknown. One end of the junction fails to match germline, which may point to a read error. The PCR ran on 60 Vbeta and 13 Jbeta primers. In the original processing: There were 70 million to 95 million unique TCR beta chains by a later count, and around 10 million of them were shared. The repertoire was sequenced with immunoSEQ multiplex PCR; TCRdb's copy has only in-frame clones and lacks some. V, J and clone size are taken as reported in that table, and D and trimming were inferred from the DNA itself. The repertoire holds roughly 130,000 clones, about 82% seen once, with around 5% in the top ten. This CDR3 comprises 13 residues. The germline V gene has CDR1 SGHNT and CDR2 YYREEE (reference sequence).

This rearrangement joins TRBV5-4 to TRBJ2-3, with TRBD2 matching 7 bases. Material: PBMCs. The TCR comes from a man in his thirties or forties in good health and CMV-seronegative. CDR3 residues: CASSPTSRDTQYF. The DNA for the CDR3 is TGTGCCAGCAGCCCGACTAGCAGAGATACGCAGTATTTT.